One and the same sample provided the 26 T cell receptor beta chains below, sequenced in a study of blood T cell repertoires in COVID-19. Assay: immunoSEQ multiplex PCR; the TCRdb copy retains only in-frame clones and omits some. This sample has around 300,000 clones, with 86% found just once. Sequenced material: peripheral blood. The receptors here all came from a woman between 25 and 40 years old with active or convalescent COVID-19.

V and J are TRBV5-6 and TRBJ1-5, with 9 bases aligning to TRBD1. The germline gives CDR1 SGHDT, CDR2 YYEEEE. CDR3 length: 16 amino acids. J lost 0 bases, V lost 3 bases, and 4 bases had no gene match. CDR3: CASSSGTGYSNQPQHF. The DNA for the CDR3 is TGTGCCAGCAGCTCCGGGACAGGGTATAGCAATCAGCCCCAGCATTTT.

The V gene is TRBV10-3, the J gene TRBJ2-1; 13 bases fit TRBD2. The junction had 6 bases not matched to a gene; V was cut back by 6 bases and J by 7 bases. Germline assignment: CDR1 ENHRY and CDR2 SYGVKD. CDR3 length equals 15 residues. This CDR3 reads CAIRGGLAGTNEQFF. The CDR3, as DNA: TGTGCCATCAGGGGGGGACTAGCGGGGACTAATGAGCAGTTCTTC.

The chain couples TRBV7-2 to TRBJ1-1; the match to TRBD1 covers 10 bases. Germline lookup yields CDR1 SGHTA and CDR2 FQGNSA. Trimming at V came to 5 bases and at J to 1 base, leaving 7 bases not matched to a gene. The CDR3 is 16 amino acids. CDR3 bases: TGTGCCAGCAGCCCAGGGACAGGGGCCGGGAACACTGAAGCTTTCTTT. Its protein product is CASSPGTGAGNTEAFF.

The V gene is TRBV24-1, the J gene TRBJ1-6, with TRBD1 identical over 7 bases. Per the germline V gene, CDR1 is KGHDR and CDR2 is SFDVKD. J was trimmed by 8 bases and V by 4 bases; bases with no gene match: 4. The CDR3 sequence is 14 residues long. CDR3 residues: CATSETGADSPLHF. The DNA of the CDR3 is TGTGCCACCAGTGAAACAGGGGCCGATTCACCCCTCCACTTT.

This chain's CDR3 is CASSLRTSGNTGELFF. CDR3 sequence (DNA): TGTGCCAGCAGCCTTCGGACTAGCGGGAACACCGGGGAGCTGTTTTTT. This chain joins TRBV9 and TRBJ2-2, with TRBD2 identical over 10 bases. Looked up from germline, CDR1 is SGDLS and CDR2 is YYNGEE. This CDR3 spans 16 amino acids. The V gene end was trimmed by 4 bases and the J gene end by 1 base; junction bases not matched to a gene: 4. Full variable domain (outside the CDR3, taken from reference TRBV9 and TRBJ2-2): DSGVTQTPKHLITATGQRVTLRCSPRSGDLSVYWYQQSLDQGLQFLIQYYNGEERAKGNILERFSAQQFPDLHSELNLSSLELGDSALYFCASSLRTSGNTGELFFGEGSRLTVL.

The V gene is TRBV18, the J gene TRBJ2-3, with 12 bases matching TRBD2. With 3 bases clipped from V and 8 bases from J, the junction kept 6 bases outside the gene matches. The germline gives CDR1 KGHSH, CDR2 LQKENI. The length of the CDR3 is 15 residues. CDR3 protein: CASSPTSGGSGTQYF. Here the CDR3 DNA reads TGTGCCAGCTCACCTACTAGCGGGGGGAGCGGTACGCAGTATTTT.

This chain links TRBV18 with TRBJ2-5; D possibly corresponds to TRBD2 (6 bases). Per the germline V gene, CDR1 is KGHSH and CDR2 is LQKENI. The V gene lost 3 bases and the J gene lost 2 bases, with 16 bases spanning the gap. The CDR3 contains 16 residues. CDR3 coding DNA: TGTGCCAGCTCACCTGGTCTGGGGGGTAAACAAGAGACCCAGTACTTC. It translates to CASSPGLGGKQETQYF.

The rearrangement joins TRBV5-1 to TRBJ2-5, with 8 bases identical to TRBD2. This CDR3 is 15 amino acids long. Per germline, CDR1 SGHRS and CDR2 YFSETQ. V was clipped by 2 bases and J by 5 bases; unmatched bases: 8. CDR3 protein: CASSFGLAGLETQYF. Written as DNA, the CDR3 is TGCGCCAGCAGCTTTGGACTAGCAGGTCTGGAGACCCAGTACTTC. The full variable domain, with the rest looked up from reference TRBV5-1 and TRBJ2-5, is KAGVTQTPRYLIKTRGQQVTLSCSPISGHRSVSWYQQTPGQGLQFLFEYFSETQRNKGNFPGRFSGRQFSNSRSEMNVSTLELGDSALYLCASSFGLAGLETQYFGPGTRLLVL.

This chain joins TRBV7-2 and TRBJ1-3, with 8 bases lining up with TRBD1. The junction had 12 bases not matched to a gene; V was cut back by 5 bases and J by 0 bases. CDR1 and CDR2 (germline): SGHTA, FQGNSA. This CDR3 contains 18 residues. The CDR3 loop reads CASSRRQGAIYSGNTIYF. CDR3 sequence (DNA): TGTGCCAGCAGCCGTAGGCAGGGGGCGATTTACTCTGGAAACACCATATATTTT.

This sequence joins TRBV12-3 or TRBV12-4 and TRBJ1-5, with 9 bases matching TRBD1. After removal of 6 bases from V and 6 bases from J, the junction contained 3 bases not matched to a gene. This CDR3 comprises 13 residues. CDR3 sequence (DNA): TGTGCCAGCAGGGGACAGGGCGGTCAGCCCCAGCATTTT. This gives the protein CASRGQGGQPQHF.

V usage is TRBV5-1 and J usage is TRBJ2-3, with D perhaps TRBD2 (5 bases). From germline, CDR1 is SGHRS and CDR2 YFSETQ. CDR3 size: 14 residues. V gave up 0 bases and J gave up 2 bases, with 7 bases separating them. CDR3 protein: CASSLGLPTDTQYF. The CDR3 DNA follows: TGCGCCAGCAGCTTGGGACTACCCACAGATACGCAGTATTTT.

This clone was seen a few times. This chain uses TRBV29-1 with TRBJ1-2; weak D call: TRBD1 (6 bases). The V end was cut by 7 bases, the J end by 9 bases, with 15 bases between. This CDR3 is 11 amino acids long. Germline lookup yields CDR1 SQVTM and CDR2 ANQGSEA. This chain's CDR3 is CSAGGAGSYTF. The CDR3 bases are TGCAGCGCGGGGGGCGCGGGTAGCTACACCTTC.

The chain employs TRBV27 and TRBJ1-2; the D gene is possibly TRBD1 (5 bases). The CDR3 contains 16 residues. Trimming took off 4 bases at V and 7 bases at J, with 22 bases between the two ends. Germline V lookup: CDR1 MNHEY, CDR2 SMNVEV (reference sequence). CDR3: CASSSTITTGDVGYTF. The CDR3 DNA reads TGTGCCAGCAGTTCAACTATCACAACAGGTGATGTTGGCTACACCTTC.

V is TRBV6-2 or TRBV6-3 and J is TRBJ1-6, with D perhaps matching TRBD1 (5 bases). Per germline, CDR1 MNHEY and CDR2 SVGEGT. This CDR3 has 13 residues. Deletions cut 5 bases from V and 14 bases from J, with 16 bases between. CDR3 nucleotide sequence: TGTGCCAGCAGTCTGACAGCCCTTAACTCCCTCCACTTT. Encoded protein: CASSLTALNSLHF.

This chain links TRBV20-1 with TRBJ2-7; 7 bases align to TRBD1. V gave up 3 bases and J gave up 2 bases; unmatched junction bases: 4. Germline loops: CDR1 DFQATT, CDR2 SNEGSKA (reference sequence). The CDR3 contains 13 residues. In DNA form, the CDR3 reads TGCAGTGCTAGTGACAGGGATACCTACGAGCAGTACTTC. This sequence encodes CSASDRDTYEQYF.

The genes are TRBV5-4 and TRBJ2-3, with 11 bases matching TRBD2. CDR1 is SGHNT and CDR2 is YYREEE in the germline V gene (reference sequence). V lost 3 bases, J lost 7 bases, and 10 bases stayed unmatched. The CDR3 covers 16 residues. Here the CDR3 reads CASSWGSGGAANTQYF. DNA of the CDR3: TGTGCCAGCAGCTGGGGTAGCGGGGGGGCGGCGAATACGCAGTATTTT. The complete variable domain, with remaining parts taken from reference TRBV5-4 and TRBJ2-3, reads ETGVTQSPTHLIKTRGQQVTLRCSSQSGHNTVSWYQQALGQGPQFIFQYYREEENGRGNFPPRFSGLQFPNYSSELNVNALELDDSALYLCASSWGSGGAANTQYFGPGTRLTVL.

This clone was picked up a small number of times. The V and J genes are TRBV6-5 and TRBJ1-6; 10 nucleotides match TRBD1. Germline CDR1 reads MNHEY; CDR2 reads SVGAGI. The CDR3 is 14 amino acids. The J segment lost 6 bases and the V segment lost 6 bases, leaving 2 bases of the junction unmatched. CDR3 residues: CASSRDRGNSPLHF. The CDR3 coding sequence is TGTGCCAGCAGCCGGGACAGGGGTAATTCACCCCTCCACTTT.

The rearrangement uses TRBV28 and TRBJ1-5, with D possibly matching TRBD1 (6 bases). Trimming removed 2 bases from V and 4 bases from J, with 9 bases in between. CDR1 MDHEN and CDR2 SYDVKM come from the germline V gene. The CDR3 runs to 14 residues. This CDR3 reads CASSLPTGNQPQHF. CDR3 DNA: TGTGCCAGCAGTTTACCTACAGGGAATCAGCCCCAGCATTTT. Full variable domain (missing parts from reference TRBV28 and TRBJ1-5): DVKVTQSSRYLVKRTGEKVFLECVQDMDHENMFWYRQDPGLGLRLIYFSYDVKMKEKGDIPEGYSVSREKKERFSLILESASTNQTSMYLCASSLPTGNQPQHFGDGTRLSIL.

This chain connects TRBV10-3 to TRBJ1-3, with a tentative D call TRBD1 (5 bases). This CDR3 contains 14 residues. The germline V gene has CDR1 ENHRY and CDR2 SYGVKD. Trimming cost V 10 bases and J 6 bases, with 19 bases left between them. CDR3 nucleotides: TGTGCCAGCAAAACAGGTCTCGAGGAAAACACCATATATTTT. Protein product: CASKTGLEENTIYF.

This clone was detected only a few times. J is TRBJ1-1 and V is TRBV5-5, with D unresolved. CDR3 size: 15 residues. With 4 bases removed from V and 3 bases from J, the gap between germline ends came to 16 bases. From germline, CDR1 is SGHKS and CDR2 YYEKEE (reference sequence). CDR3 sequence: CASSPDINQDTEAFF. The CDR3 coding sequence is TGTGCCAGCAGCCCCGACATAAACCAGGACACTGAAGCTTTCTTT.

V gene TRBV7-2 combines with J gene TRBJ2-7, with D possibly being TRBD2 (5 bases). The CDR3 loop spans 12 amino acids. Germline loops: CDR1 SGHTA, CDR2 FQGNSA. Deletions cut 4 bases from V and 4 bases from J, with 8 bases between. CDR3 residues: CASSSGIYEQYF. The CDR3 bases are TGTGCCAGCAGCTCGGGGATTTACGAGCAGTACTTC. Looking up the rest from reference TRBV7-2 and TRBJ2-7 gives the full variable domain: GAGVSQSPSNKVTEKGKDVELRCDPISGHTALYWYRQSLGQGLEFLIYFQGNSAPDKSGLPSDRFSAERTGGSVSTLTIQRTQQEDSAVYLCASSSGIYEQYFGPGTRLTVT.

CDR3 residues: CASSSGQGNTEAFF. The DNA for the CDR3 is TGTGCCAGCAGCTCTGGACAGGGCAACACTGAAGCTTTCTTT. This sequence joins TRBV7-2 and TRBJ1-1; 8 bases agree with TRBD1. Germline CDR1 SGHTA, CDR2 FQGNSA. V was pared by 4 bases and J by 2 bases, with 3 bases of the junction left unmatched. The CDR3 is 14 amino acids.

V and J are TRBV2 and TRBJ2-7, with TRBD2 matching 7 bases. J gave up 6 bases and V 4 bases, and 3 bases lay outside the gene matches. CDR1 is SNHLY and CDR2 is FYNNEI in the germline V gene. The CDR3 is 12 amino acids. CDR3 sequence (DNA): TGTGCCAGCAGTGTGGGACTAACCGAGCAGTACTTC. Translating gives CASSVGLTEQYF.

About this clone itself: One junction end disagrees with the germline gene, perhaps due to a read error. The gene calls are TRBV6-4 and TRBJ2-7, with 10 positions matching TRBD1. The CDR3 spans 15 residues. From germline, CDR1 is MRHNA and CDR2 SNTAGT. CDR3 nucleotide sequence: TGTGCCAGCAGTGAACCGGGACAGGGGCCCGGAGGAGGAAACTTC. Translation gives CASSEPGQGPGGGNF.

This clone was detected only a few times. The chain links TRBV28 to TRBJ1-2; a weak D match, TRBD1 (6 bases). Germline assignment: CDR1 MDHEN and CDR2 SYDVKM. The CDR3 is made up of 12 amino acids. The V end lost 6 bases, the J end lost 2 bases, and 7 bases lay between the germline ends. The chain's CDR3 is CASRTGNYGYTF. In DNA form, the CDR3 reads TGTGCCAGCAGAACAGGGAACTATGGCTACACCTTC.

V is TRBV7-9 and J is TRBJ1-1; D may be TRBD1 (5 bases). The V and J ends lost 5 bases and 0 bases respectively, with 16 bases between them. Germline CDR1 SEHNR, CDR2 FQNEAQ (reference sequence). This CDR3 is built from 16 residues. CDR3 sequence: CASSHVQVIMNTEAFF. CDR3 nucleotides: TGTGCCAGCAGCCATGTACAGGTCATCATGAACACTGAAGCTTTCTTT.